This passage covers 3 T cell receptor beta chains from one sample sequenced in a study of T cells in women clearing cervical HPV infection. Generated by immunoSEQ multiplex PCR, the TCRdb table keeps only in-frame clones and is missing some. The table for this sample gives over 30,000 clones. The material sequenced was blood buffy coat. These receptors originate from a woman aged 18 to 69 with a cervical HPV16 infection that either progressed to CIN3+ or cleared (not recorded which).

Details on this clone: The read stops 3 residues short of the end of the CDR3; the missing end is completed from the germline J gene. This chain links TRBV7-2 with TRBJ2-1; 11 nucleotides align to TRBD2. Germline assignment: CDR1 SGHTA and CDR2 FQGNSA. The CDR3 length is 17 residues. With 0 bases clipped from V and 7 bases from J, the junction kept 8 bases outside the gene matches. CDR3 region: CASSLAVSGGAVNEQFF. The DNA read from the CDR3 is TGTGCCAGCAGCTTAGCCGTTAGCGGGGGGGCCGTAAATGAG.

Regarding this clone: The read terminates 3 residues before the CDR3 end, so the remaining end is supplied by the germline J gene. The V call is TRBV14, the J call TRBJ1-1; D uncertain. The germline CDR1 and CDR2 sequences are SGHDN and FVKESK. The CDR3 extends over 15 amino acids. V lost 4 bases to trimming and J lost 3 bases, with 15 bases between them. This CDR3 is CASSRQRLLDTEAFF. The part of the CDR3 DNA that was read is TGTGCCAGCAGCCGTCAGCGGTTGTTGGACACTGAA.

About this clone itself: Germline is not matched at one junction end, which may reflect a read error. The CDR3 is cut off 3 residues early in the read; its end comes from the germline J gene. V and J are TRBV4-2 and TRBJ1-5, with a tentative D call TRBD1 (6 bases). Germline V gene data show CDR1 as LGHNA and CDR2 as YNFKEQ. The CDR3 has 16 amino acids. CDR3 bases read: TGCGCCAGCAGCCAAGAACGGCACAGGGCCCATCAGCCC. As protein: CASSQERHRAHQP. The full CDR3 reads CASSQERHRAHQPQHF.